This T cell receptor (beta chain) was captured in a study of T-cell reconstitution after alpha-beta-depleted transplantation in children. General study findings and limits: Fresh T-cell production supplied most of the T-cell counts and diversity seen one year after transplant. Day-60 TCRbeta diversity that was high in some patients was derived from surviving recipient T cells and thymic progenitors. About two months after transplant, alpha-beta T cells reportedly came from several hundred expanded graft clones.

Unique molecular identifiers were used in preparing the TCRbeta library. TCRdb recomputed calls from the PCR reads with MiXCR, one row per CDR3 protein. The repertoire includes 220,000 or so distinct CDR3 sequences, roughly 7.7% of them detected once, and 6% to 7% sits in the top ten. In its sample, this clonotype was seen many times. Its antigen is currently unknown. Here the sequenced sample was PBMCs, mostly from graft donor cells, taken 180 days after TCRalphabeta/CD19-depleted stem cell transplant. The source of this sequence is a male patient aged 10 to 17 who had a stem cell transplant for acute lymphoblastic leukemia, so the T cells may come from the graft donor.

The CDR3 loop reads CASSVYSYEQYF. The CDR3 DNA sequence: TGTGCCAGCAGTGTATACAGCTACGAGCAGTACTTC. The rearrangement links TRBV12-3 or TRBV12-4 to TRBJ2-7; D unresolved. The CDR3 is 12 residues long. Trimming removed 5 bases at V and 3 bases at J, with 8 bases between.